The 8 T cell receptor beta chains below were found in one sample sequenced in a study of technical replicates of blood from a handful of donors. Some clones are missing from TCRdb's copy, which holds only in-frame ones; the method was immunoSEQ multiplex PCR. The sample has approximately 100,000 clones; over 95% are singletons. The sequenced material came from T cells isolated from PBMCs. Receptors originate from a human donor in good health.

The genes are TRBV29-1 and TRBJ2-7; 11 positions match TRBD1. The CDR3 is made up of 14 amino acids. With 6 bases clipped from V and 3 bases from J, the junction kept 7 bases outside the gene matches. CDR1 SQVTM and CDR2 ANQGSEA come from the germline V gene. The CDR3 nucleotides read TGCAGCGTGAGCGCCGGGACAGGGGGCTACGAGCAGTACTTC. Its protein product is CSVSAGTGGYEQYF.

The chain uses TRBV11-3 and TRBJ2-3; 9 bases fit TRBD1. This CDR3 has 17 residues. Per germline, CDR1 SGHNT and CDR2 YENEEA. Germline trimming cut 2 bases from V and 3 bases from J; bases unmatched to any gene: 9. The CDR3 reads CASSLLQGAEGTDTQYF. As DNA, the CDR3 is TGTGCCAGCAGCTTACTACAGGGGGCGGAGGGGACAGATACGCAGTATTTT.

V gene TRBV19 combines with J gene TRBJ2-7, with 11 positions matching TRBD1. In germline, CDR1 is LNHDA, CDR2 SQIVND (reference sequence). CDR3 length: 13 amino acids. Trimming cost V 6 bases and J 6 bases; bases outside gene matches: 4. The CDR3 bases are TGTGCCAGTAGAGGGGACAGGGGGTTCGAGCAGTACTTC. Protein: CASRGDRGFEQYF.

The chain couples TRBV9 to TRBJ1-3; TRBD1 matches at 7 bases. The CDR3 runs 17 residues. The J segment lost 6 bases and the V segment lost 0 bases, leaving 12 bases of the junction unmatched. Germline CDR1 reads SGDLS; CDR2 reads YYNGEE. This CDR3 is CASSVGGQRTIENTIYF. Written as DNA, the CDR3 is TGTGCCAGCAGCGTAGGGGGACAGCGTACAATTGAAAACACCATATATTTT.

The chain links TRBV6-5 to TRBJ1-1; TRBD1 matches at 9 bases. J was trimmed by 4 bases and V by 6 bases; bases with no gene match: 6. The CDR3 extends over 14 amino acids. The germline CDR1 and CDR2 sequences are MNHEY and SVGAGI. The CDR3 reads CASRKQGASTEAFF. Here the CDR3 DNA reads TGTGCCAGCAGAAAACAGGGGGCGAGCACTGAAGCTTTCTTT.

The gene calls are TRBV23-1 and TRBJ2-2; tentatively, D is TRBD1 (5 bases). Being an ORF, TRBV23-1 has a function that is uncertain. Trimming cost V 10 bases and J 1 base, with 19 bases left between them. The CDR3 contains 16 residues. The CDR3 nucleotides read TGCGCCAACCCTGTGTCCAGGGTTAGGAACACCGGGGAGCTGTTTTTT. Amino acids: CANPVSRVRNTGELFF.

The CDR3 sequence is CASSFQSTDTQYF. The CDR3 nucleotides read TGTGCCAGCAGTTTCCAGAGCACAGATACGCAGTATTTT. The rearrangement links TRBV27 to TRBJ2-3, with unresolved D. CDR3 length: 13 amino acids. Deletions cut 3 bases from V and 0 bases from J, with 4 bases between. Germline lookup yields CDR1 MNHEY and CDR2 SMNVEV (reference sequence).

The CDR3 DNA is TGTGCCAGCGGCAGGGATTCAACTGAAGCTTTCTTT. Translation gives CASGRDSTEAFF. This chain links TRBV9 with TRBJ1-1, with a weak D call TRBD1 (5 bases). The CDR3 has 12 amino acids. The V end lost 7 bases, the J end lost 5 bases, and 12 bases lay between the germline ends. CDR1 SGDLS and CDR2 YYNGEE come from the germline V gene.